This section outlines one T cell receptor beta chain sequence together with its context. What it binds is unknown. These data are taken from a study of shared clonotypes between healthy human individuals. For the study at large: A couple of women and a few men aged 18 to 49 served as donors.

CD45RO-negative, CCR7-selected cells formed the naive CD8 fraction, which excluded terminally differentiated effector memory CD45RA+ cells. Nashville, Tennessee was home to all donors, who were Caucasian adults. Deletions cut 4 bases from V and 9 bases from J, with 13 bases between. This CDR3 comprises 14 residues. Germline V gene lookup returns CDR1 MNHEY and CDR2 SMNVEV (reference sequence). Once extracted for a subset, genomic DNA was divided evenly among several immunoSEQ plates. Libraries were prepared by immunoSEQ multiplex PCR; TCRdb keeps only in-frame clonotypes and omits some of them. The data show about 610,000 clones, with 90% to 97% seen just once and less than 0.13% held by the top ten. Notes on the study in general: Non-shared clonotypes showed lower generation probabilities than clonotypes common to all four donors.

The sequence came from a woman in her thirties in good health. The sequenced sample was naive CD8+ T cells sorted from blood. This chain links TRBV27 with TRBJ1-6, with no clear D. CDR3 region: CASSWTGGGSPLHF. CDR3 coding DNA: TGTGCCAGCAGTTGGACGGGAGGAGGTTCACCCCTCCACTTT.